This T cell receptor beta chain comes out of a study of blood T cell repertoires in COVID-19. Turning to the study itself: Samples taken during acute and convalescent COVID-19 were collected in the United States, Italy and Spain. T cells, B-cell-depleted T cells, or PBMCs provided the cDNA or gDNA that served as material.

Per the original methods: Amplification with reference gene primers provided the estimates of nucleated cell counts. Using immunoSEQ multiplex PCR, the repertoire was profiled, and TCRdb retains in-frame clones only, with some absent. That table furnishes V, J and clone size, whereas the DNA furnished D and trimming. The sample lists approximately 67,000 clones, around 93% seen once, with around 4.5% in the top ten. V was cut by 3 bases and J by 2 bases, with 13 bases left in between. The CDR3 is 15 residues long. Germline V gene sequence: CDR1 MDHEN, CDR2 SYDVKM. Sequencing was done on a sample of peripheral blood. The sequence was collected from a woman aged 55-69 years with active COVID-19. This rearrangement joins TRBV28 to TRBJ2-5, with D hard to call. The CDR3 is CASSFFSVQQETQYF. The CDR3 region has the DNA TGTGCCAGCAGTTTCTTCTCGGTACAGCAAGAGACCCAGTACTTC.